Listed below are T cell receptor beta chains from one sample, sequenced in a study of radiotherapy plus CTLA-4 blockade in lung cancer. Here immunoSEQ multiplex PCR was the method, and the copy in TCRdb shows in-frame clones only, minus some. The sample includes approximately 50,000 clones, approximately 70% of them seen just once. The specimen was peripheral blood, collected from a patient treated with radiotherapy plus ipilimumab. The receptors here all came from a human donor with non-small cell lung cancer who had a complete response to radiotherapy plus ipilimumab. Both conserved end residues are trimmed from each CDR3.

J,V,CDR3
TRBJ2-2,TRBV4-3,ASSQDLPKGLAGNTGELF
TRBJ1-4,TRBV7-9,ASRTGTGGKLF
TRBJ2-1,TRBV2,ASSGGTRYNEQF
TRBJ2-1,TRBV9,ASSVGLAGGKSSYNEQF
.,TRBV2,ASRLRLFSYEQY
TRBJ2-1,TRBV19,ASSRASGRFDNEQF
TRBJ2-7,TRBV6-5,ASSPGHAYEQY
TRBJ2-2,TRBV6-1,ASSDYRRKNTGELF
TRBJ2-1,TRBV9,ASSDSGGFYNEQF
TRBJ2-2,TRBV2,ASIRISNTGELF